The 20 T cell receptor beta chains listed next were all sequenced from one sample in a study of blood T cell repertoires in COVID-19. Profiling relied on immunoSEQ multiplex PCR, and the TCRdb table lists in-frame clones only, not all of them. Here the sample spans roughly 320,000 clones, 85% to 90% being singletons. The sequencing sample was made of peripheral blood. These receptors all come from a woman aged 50 to 60 with COVID-19, enrolled during active disease.

J is TRBJ1-3 and V is TRBV19; 11 nucleotides match TRBD1. With V trimmed by 3 bases and J by 4 bases, 5 bases remained unmatched. CDR1 is LNHDA and CDR2 is SQIVND in the germline V gene (reference sequence). The length of the CDR3 is 16 residues. The CDR3 sequence is CASSIGQGAGGNTIYF. CDR3 DNA: TGTGCCAGTAGTATCGGACAGGGGGCCGGAGGAAACACCATATATTTT.

The chain carries TRBV7-9 and TRBJ2-3; TRBD2 matches 12 bases. The CDR3 totals 16 residues. The V and J ends lost 5 bases and 5 bases, in that order; junction bases with no gene match: 8. Germline CDR1 and CDR2: SEHNR and FQNEAQ (reference sequence). The CDR3 coding sequence is TGTGCCAGCAGCCCAGGACTAGCGGGACGGGTAGATACGCAGTATTTT. Protein sequence: CASSPGLAGRVDTQYF.

The chain combines TRBV12-3 or TRBV12-4 with TRBJ1-3; no firm D call. The CDR3 is 13 amino acids. V was trimmed by 2 bases and J by 7 bases, leaving 9 bases between them. The CDR3 coding sequence is TGTGCCAGCAGTTTATTGCGGGAGAACACCATATATTTT. As protein: CASSLLRENTIYF.

The chain employs TRBV5-6 and TRBJ1-2, with a possible D match to TRBD1 (5 bases). Germline values: CDR1 SGHDT, CDR2 YYEEEE. This CDR3 is built from 14 residues. With 1 base removed from V and 4 bases from J, the gap between germline ends came to 11 bases. In DNA form, the CDR3 reads TGTGCCAGCAGCTTGAATAGGGGCATCTATGGCTACACCTTC. Translating it yields CASSLNRGIYGYTF. Based on the CDR3 plus reference TRBV5-6 and TRBJ1-2, the full variable domain is DAGVTQSPTHLIKTRGQQVTLRCSPKSGHDTVSWYQQALGQGPQFIFQYYEEEERQRGNFPDRFSGHQFPNYSSELNVNALLLGDSALYLCASSLNRGIYGYTFGSGTRLTVV.

This clone was counted only a few times. The chain recombines TRBV3-1 (or the pseudogene TRBV3-2) with TRBJ1-5, with D uncertain. The CDR3 contains 13 residues. CDR1 LGHDT and CDR2 YNNKEL come from the germline V gene (reference sequence). Trimming stripped 1 base from V and 4 bases from J, with 5 bases between. The CDR3 protein is CASSQARNQPQHF. The CDR3 nucleotides read TGTGCCAGCAGCCAAGCCAGAAATCAGCCCCAGCATTTT.

This chain joins TRBV2 and TRBJ1-1, with D unresolved. Per the germline V gene, CDR1 is SNHLY and CDR2 is FYNNEI. There are 12 residues in the CDR3. The V end was cut by 2 bases, the J end by 5 bases, with 6 bases between. CDR3 sequence: CASSERTTEAFF. The CDR3 DNA follows: TGTGCCAGCAGTGAACGTACAACTGAAGCTTTCTTT. Supplemented by reference TRBV2 and TRBJ1-1, the full variable domain reads EPEVTQTPSHQVTQMGQEVILRCVPISNHLYFYWYRQILGQKVEFLVSFYNNEISEKSEIFDDQFSVERPDGSNFTLKIRSTKLEDSAMYFCASSERTTEAFFGQGTRLTVV.

This clone was picked up one time. The chain combines TRBV5-1 with TRBJ2-5; 9 nucleotides align to TRBD1. Germline CDR1 and CDR2: SGHRS and YFSETQ. This CDR3 has 15 residues. The J segment lost 5 bases and the V segment lost 5 bases, leaving 10 bases of the junction unmatched. The CDR3 DNA is TGCGCCAGCAGACCTACAGGGGGCGCAGGGGAGACCCAGTACTTC. This gives the protein CASRPTGGAGETQYF.

V and J are TRBV20-1 and TRBJ1-3; the D is unclear. Germline V gene sequence: CDR1 DFQATT, CDR2 SNEGSKA (reference sequence). V was clipped by 3 bases and J by 3 bases, with 9 bases between them. The CDR3 length is 13 residues. The CDR3 region has the DNA TGCAGTGCTAGTTACGGGGTTGGAAACACCATATATTTT. Amino acid sequence: CSASYGVGNTIYF.

This rearrangement joins TRBV5-1 to TRBJ1-2; TRBD1 is a possible D gene (5 bases). The CDR3 runs to 14 residues. Germline V lookup: CDR1 SGHRS, CDR2 YFSETQ. The V end was cut by 5 bases, the J end by 6 bases, with 17 bases between. The CDR3 coding sequence is TGCGCCAGCAGGAAAACAGGCCTAGAGGATGGCTACACCTTC. Protein product: CASRKTGLEDGYTF.

This chain joins TRBV2 and TRBJ2-7; 10 bases are shared with TRBD1. J was trimmed by 3 bases and V by 6 bases; bases with no gene match: 11. This CDR3 spans 16 amino acids. Germline assignment: CDR1 SNHLY and CDR2 FYNNEI. CDR3 in DNA: TGTGCCAGCAGCCACAATCCGACAGGGGGCCGCTACGAGCAGTACTTC. Its translation is CASSHNPTGGRYEQYF. Complete variable domain (other parts from reference TRBV2 and TRBJ2-7): EPEVTQTPSHQVTQMGQEVILRCVPISNHLYFYWYRQILGQKVEFLVSFYNNEISEKSEIFDDQFSVERPDGSNFTLKIRSTKLEDSAMYFCASSHNPTGGRYEQYFGPGTRLTVT.

This chain connects TRBV3-1 (or the pseudogene TRBV3-2) to TRBJ2-1, with TRBD2 matching over 12 bases. Germline-derived CDR1 and CDR2 are LGHDT and YNNKEL (reference sequence). Unmatched junction bases numbered 5, after V lost 4 bases and J lost 4 bases. This CDR3 region has 16 residues. CDR3 nucleotide sequence: TGTGCCAGCAGCCGACGGACTAGCGGGATTTACAATGAGCAGTTCTTC. Residues: CASSRRTSGIYNEQFF.

This chain uses TRBV5-1 with TRBJ2-2; D perhaps matches TRBD1 (7 bases). The V end lost 4 bases, the J end lost 5 bases, and 24 bases lay between the germline ends. Germline assignment: CDR1 SGHRS and CDR2 YFSETQ. This CDR3 region has 18 residues. The CDR3 DNA sequence: TGCGCCAGCAGCCAGAGTTACAGGGGCGGGGCATGGACCGGGGAGCTGTTTTTT. Residues: CASSQSYRGGAWTGELFF.

This clone was found once. The V call is TRBV5-1, the J call TRBJ2-5; 14 nucleotides line up with TRBD2. The V gene end was trimmed by 4 bases and the J gene end by 6 bases; junction bases not matched to a gene: 8. The CDR3 runs to 16 residues. Germline V lookup: CDR1 SGHRS, CDR2 YFSETQ. The DNA of the CDR3 is TGCGCCAGCAGCACCGGGACTAGCGGGAGTAGAAAGACCCAGTACTTC. Protein sequence: CASSTGTSGSRKTQYF.

This chain uses TRBV19 with TRBJ2-7; 9 bases agree with TRBD1. V dropped 7 bases and J dropped 3; count of bases not matched to a gene: 10. The CDR3 runs to 15 residues. Germline assignment: CDR1 LNHDA and CDR2 SQIVND (reference sequence). The CDR3, as DNA: TGTGCCAGTACCGCCGGGACAGGGCCGTACTACGAGCAGTACTTC. It specifies CASTAGTGPYYEQYF.

This clone was counted a single time. The rearrangement uses TRBV7-2 and TRBJ2-1; D is possibly TRBD2 (5 bases). Germline assignment: CDR1 SGHTA and CDR2 FQGNSA. The CDR3 runs to 16 residues. With 1 base removed from V and 2 bases from J, the gap between germline ends came to 12 bases. CDR3 sequence (DNA): TGTGCCAGCAGCTTAGAGGCTAGCAATCCCTACAATGAGCAGTTCTTC. Its translation: CASSLEASNPYNEQFF.

J is TRBJ2-5 and V is TRBV15; TRBD1 matches 7 bases. Unmatched junction bases numbered 3, after V lost 2 bases and J lost 3 bases. CDR1 LNHNV and CDR2 YYDKDF come from the germline V gene (reference sequence). This CDR3 spans 14 amino acids. CDR3 nucleotides: TGTGCCACCAGCAGAACGACAGGGAAAGAGACCCAGTACTTC. Translation: CATSRTTGKETQYF.

This clone was counted once. The CDR3 DNA follows: TGTGCCAGCAGCCAAGATGCCCAAGGGACAGGCCACAATGAGCAGTTCTTC. Amino acid sequence: CASSQDAQGTGHNEQFF. The chain is built from TRBV4-2 and TRBJ2-1; 8 bases map to TRBD1. V shed 0 bases, J shed 5 bases, and the junction held 9 bases outside the gene matches. The CDR3 has 17 residues. Germline V gene data show CDR1 as LGHNA and CDR2 as YNFKEQ.

Only a few counts were recorded for this clone. The chain links TRBV4-1 to TRBJ2-1, with D possibly being TRBD2 (6 bases). CDR3 length: 16 amino acids. V shed 0 bases and J shed 6 bases, with 15 bases lying between them. Germline assignment: CDR1 MGHRA and CDR2 YSYEKL. CDR3 protein: CASSQDILASGNEQFF. The CDR3 DNA sequence: TGCGCCAGCAGCCAAGATATACTAGCCTCGGGCAATGAGCAGTTCTTC.

V usage is TRBV2 and J usage is TRBJ2-1, with 7 bases matching TRBD2. V dropped 10 bases and J dropped 5; count of bases not matched to a gene: 11. CDR1 SNHLY and CDR2 FYNNEI come from the germline V gene. CDR3 length: 14 residues. DNA of the CDR3: TGTGCCACCCGAGGACTAGTCAGGAACAATGAGCAGTTCTTC. Its protein is CATRGLVRNNEQFF.

The rearrangement joins TRBV6-1 to TRBJ2-1; D gene uncertain. V shed 2 bases and J shed 10 bases, with 9 bases lying between them. CDR1 and CDR2 from the germline V gene are MNHNS and SASEGT. The CDR3 runs 12 residues. CDR3 nucleotide sequence: TGTGCCAGCAGTGAACTAGGCCAGGAGCAGTTCTTC. Translation gives CASSELGQEQFF.